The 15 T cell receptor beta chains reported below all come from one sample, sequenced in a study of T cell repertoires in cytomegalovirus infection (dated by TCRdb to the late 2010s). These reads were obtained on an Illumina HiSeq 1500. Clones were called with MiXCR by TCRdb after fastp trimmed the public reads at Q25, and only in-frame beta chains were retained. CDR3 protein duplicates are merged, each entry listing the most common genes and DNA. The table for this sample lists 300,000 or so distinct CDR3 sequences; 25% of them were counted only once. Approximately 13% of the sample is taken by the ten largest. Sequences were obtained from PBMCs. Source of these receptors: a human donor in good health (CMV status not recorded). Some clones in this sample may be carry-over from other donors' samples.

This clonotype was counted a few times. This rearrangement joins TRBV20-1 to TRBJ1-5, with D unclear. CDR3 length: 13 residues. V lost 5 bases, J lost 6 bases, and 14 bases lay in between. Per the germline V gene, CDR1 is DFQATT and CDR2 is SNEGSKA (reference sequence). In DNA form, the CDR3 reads TGCAGTGCTCTAGGACGGGGTCTTCAGCCCCAGCATTTT. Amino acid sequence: CSALGRGLQPQHF.

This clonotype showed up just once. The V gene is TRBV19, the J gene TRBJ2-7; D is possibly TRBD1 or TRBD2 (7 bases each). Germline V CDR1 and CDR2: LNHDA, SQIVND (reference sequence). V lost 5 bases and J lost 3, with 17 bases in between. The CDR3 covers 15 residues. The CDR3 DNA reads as TGTGCCAGTAGTCGCGGGGGACAGATAAACTACGAGCAGTACTTC. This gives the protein CASSRGGQINYEQYF.

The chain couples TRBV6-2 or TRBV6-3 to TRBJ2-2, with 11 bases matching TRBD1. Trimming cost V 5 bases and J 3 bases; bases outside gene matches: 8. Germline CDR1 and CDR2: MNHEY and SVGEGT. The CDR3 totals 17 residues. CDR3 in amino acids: CASSHLPGQGDTGELFF. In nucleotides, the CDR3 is TGTGCCAGCAGTCACCTACCGGGACAGGGGGACACCGGGGAGCTGTTTTTT.

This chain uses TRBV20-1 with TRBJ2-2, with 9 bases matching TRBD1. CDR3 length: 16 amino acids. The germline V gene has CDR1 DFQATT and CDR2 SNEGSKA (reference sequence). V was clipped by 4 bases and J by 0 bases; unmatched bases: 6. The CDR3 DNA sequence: TGCAGTGCTACGGGACAGGGTCACGCGAACACCGGGGAGCTGTTTTTT. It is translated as CSATGQGHANTGELFF.

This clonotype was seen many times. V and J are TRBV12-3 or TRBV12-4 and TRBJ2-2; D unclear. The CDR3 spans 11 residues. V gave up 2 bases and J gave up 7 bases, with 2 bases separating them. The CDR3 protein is CASSLFGELFF. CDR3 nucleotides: TGTGCCAGCAGTTTATTCGGGGAGCTGTTTTTT.

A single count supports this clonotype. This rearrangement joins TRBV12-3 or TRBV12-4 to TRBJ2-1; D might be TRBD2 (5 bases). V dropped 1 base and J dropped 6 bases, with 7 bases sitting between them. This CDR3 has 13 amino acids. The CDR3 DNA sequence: TGTGCCAGCAGTTTAGGTAGCGTCAATGAGCAGTTCTTC. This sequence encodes CASSLGSVNEQFF.

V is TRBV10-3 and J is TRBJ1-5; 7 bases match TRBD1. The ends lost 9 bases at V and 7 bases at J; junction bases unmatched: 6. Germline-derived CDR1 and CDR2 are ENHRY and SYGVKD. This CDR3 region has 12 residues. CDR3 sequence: CAIRGQGQPQHF. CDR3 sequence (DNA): TGTGCCATTAGGGGGCAGGGCCAGCCCCAGCATTTT.

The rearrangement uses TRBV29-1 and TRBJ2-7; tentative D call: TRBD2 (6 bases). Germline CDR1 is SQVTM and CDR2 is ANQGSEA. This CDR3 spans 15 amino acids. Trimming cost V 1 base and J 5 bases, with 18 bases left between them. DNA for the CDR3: TGCAGCGTTGAAGGAGGGGACGGGGGTTTGGACGAGCAGTACTTC. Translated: CSVEGGDGGLDEQYF.

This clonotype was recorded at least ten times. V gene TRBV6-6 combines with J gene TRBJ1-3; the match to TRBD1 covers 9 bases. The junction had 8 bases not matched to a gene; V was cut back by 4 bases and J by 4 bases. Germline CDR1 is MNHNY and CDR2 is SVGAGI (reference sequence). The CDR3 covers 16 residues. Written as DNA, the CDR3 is TGTGCCAGCAGTTCTCGGACAGGGGCGCGAGGAAACACCATATATTTT. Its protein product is CASSSRTGARGNTIYF.

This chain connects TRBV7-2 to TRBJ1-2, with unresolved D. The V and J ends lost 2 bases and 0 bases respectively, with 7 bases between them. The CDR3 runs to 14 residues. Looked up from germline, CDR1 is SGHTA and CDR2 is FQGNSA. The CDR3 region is CASSLFPPNYGYTF. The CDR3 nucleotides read TGTGCCAGCAGCTTATTCCCGCCTAACTATGGCTACACCTTC.

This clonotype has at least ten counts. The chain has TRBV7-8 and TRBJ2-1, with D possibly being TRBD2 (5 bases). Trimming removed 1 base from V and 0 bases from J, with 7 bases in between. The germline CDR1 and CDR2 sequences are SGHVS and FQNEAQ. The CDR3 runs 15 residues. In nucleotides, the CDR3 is TGTGCCAGCAGCTTAGAGCGGTTCTCCTACAATGAGCAGTTCTTC. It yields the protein CASSLERFSYNEQFF. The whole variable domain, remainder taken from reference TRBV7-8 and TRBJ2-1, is GAGVSQSPRYKVAKRGQDVALRCDPISGHVSLFWYQQALGQGPEFLTYFQNEAQLDKSGLPSDRFFAERPEGSVSTLKIQRTQQEDSAVYLCASSLERFSYNEQFFGPGTRLTVL.

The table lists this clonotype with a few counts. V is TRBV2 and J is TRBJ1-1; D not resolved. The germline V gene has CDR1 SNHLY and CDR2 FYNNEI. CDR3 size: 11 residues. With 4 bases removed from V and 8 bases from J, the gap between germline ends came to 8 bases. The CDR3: CASSVSPEAFF. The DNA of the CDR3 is TGTGCCAGCAGTGTTAGTCCCGAAGCTTTCTTT.

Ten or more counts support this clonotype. CDR3 sequence reads: CASSPTYQPQHF. The CDR3 nucleotides are TGTGCCAGCAGCCCCACCTATCAGCCCCAGCATTTT. V gene TRBV6-2 or TRBV6-3 combines with J gene TRBJ1-5, with D unresolved. Germline CDR1 MNHEY, CDR2 SVGEGT. The CDR3 totals 12 residues. V dropped 6 bases and J dropped 5 bases, with 8 bases sitting between them.

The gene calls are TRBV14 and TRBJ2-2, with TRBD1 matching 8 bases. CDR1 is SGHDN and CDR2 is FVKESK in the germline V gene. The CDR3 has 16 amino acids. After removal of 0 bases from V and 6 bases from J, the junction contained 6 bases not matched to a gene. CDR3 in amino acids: CASSQDPGGDAGELFF. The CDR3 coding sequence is TGTGCCAGCAGCCAAGACCCAGGGGGCGATGCCGGGGAGCTGTTTTTT. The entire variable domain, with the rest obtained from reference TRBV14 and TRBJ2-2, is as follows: EAGVTQFPSHSVIEKGQTVTLRCDPISGHDNLYWYRRVMGKEIKFLLHFVKESKQDESGMPNNRFLAERTGGTYSTLKVQPAELEDSGVYFCASSQDPGGDAGELFFGEGSRLTVL.

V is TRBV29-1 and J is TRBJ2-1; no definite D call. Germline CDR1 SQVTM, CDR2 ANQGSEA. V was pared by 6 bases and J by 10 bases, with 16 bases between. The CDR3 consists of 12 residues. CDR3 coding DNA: TGCAGCGTAAGCGAGCCCTTAGGAGAGCAGTTCTTC. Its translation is CSVSEPLGEQFF.